This note documents a single TCR beta chain sequence. The sample belongs to a study of blood T cell repertoires in COVID-19. Across the study: From T cells, B-cell-depleted T cells, or PBMCs came the material, which was cDNA or gDNA.

Per germline, CDR1 SNHLY and CDR2 FYNNEI. The CDR3 spans 15 residues. V lost 2 bases to trimming and J lost 2 bases, with 11 bases between them. Clones were sequenced by immunoSEQ multiplex PCR, and TCRdb holds only the in-frame ones, with some missing. The sample lists 220,000 or so clones, approximately 80% occurring once. This receptor was taken from a man in his thirties or forties with active or convalescent COVID-19. This rearrangement joins TRBV2 to TRBJ2-3; TRBD1 is a possible D gene (5 bases). Material for sequencing was peripheral blood. The CDR3 spells CASSELGHLTDTQYF. The CDR3 DNA sequence: TGTGCCAGCAGTGAACTAGGACACCTCACAGATACGCAGTATTTT.